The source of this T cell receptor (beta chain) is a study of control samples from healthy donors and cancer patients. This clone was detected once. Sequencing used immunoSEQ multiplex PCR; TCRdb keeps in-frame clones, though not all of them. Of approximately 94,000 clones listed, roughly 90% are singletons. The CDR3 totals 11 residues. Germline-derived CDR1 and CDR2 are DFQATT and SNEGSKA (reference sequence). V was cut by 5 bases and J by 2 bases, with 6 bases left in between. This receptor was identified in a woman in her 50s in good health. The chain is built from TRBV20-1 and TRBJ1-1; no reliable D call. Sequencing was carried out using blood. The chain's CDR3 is CSAVKNTEAFF. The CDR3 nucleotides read TGCAGTGCTGTTAAAAACACTGAAGCTTTCTTT.